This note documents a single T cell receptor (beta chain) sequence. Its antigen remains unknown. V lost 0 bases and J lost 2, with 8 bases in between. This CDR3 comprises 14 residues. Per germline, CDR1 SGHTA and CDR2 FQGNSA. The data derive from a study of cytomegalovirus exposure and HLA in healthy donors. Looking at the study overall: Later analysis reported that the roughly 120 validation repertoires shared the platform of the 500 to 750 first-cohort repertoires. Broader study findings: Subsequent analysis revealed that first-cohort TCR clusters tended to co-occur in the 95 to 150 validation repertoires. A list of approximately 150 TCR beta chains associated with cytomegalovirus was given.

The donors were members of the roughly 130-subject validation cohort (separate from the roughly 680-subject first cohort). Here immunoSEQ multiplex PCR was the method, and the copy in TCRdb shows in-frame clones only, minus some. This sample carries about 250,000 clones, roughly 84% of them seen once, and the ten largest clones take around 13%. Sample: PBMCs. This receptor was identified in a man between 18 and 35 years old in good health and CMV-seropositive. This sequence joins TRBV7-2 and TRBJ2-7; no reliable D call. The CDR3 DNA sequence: TGTGCCAGCAGCTTAGCGGTGCCCCCCTACGAGCAGTACTTC. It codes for CASSLAVPPYEQYF.